Listed below are T cell receptor beta chains from one sample, sequenced in a study of cytomegalovirus exposure and HLA in healthy donors. Using immunoSEQ multiplex PCR, the repertoire was profiled, and TCRdb retains in-frame clones only, with some absent. The repertoire has about 130,000 clones, roughly 85% of them found once; the top ten carry roughly 6.7%. The sample consisted of PBMCs. Receptor source: a woman in her 30s in good health and CMV-seropositive. CDR3s include the opening cysteine and the closing phenylalanine or tryptophan. D genes are given only for firm matches. Size is omitted from some rows. Given values are once, few, many or a class for expanded clones.

NA	NA	TRBV14	TRBJ1-2	CASSANRVGYTF	TGTGCCAGCAGCGCAAACAGGGTTGGCTACACCTTC
NA	NA	TRBV7-3	TRBJ2-2	CASSLWGPGTGELFF	TGTGCCAGCAGCTTATGGGGTCCGGGAACCGGGGAGCTGTTTTTT
NA	NA	TRBV4-1	TRBJ2-3	CASSQDYREDTQYF	TGCGCCAGCAGCCAAGATTACAGGGAAGATACGCAGTATTTT
NA	NA	TRBV5-6	TRBJ2-3	CASRAGVSTDTQYF	TGTGCCAGCAGGGCAGGGGTGAGCACAGATACGCAGTATTTT
NA	NA	TRBV4-2	TRBJ2-2	CASSPIAGANTGELFF	TGTGCCAGCAGCCCTATTGCGGGGGCTAACACCGGGGAGCTGTTTTTT
TRBD2	NA	TRBV4-2	TRBJ2-5	CASSQDVLRTSGETQYF	TGTGCCAGCAGCCAAGATGTTCTGAGGACTAGCGGAGAGACCCAGTACTTC
NA	NA	TRBV11-2	TRBJ2-1	CASSLGRDNEQFF	TGTGCCAGCAGCTTGGGGCGTGACAATGAGCAGTTCTTC
NA	NA	TRBV27	TRBJ1-5	CASSLTWGGNQPQHF	TGTGCCAGCAGTCTCACGTGGGGGGGTAATCAGCCCCAGCATTTT
TRBD2	NA	TRBV2	TRBJ2-3	CASRNGGAGGGDTQYF	TGTGCCAGCAGAAACGGGGGGGCCGGGGGTGGAGATACGCAGTATTTT
TRBD2	NA	TRBV2	TRBJ2-1	CASSGGTRSNEQFF	TGTGCCAGCAGTGGCGGGACTAGATCCAATGAGCAGTTCTTC
NA	NA	TRBV21-1	TRBJ2-7	CASSKASGSSYEQYF	TGTGCCAGCAGCAAAGCTAGCGGGAGCTCCTACGAGCAGTACTTC
TRBD1	NA	TRBV15	TRBJ1-3	CATSTGTGIGNTIYF	TGTGCCACCAGCACCGGGACAGGGATCGGAAACACCATATATTTT
TRBD2	NA	TRBV7-8	TRBJ2-1	CASSYPPTSGDNEQFF	TGTGCCAGCAGCTACCCCCCGACTAGCGGGGACAATGAGCAGTTCTTC
NA	NA	TRBV30	TRBJ1-2	CAWSAYYGYTF	TGTGCCTGGAGTGCCTACTATGGCTACACCTTC
NA	NA	TRBV9	TRBJ2-3	CASSVGSPDTQYF	TGTGCCAGCAGCGTAGGCAGTCCAGATACGCAGTATTTT
NA	NA	TRBV7-7	TRBJ2-1	CASSLGGAGGVNEQFF	TGTGCTAGCAGCTTAGGTGGGGCAGGTGGGGTCAATGAGCAGTTCTTC
NA	NA	TRBV7-2	TRBJ1-1	CAIIRGTSEAFF	TGTGCCATCATCCGGGGGACTTCTGAAGCTTTCTTT
NA	NA	TRBV18	TRBJ1-1	CASSQMGLNTEAFF	TGTGCCAGCTCACAGATGGGGCTGAACACTGAAGCTTTCTTT
NA	NA	TRBV5-1	TRBJ2-1	CASSTRGPGNEQFF	TGCGCCAGCAGCACCAGAGGGCCGGGAAATGAGCAGTTCTTC
TRBD1	NA	TRBV2	TRBJ1-2	CASSEITGVEDGYTF	TGTGCCAGCAGTGAGATTACAGGGGTAGAGGATGGCTACACCTTC
NA	NA	TRBV6-1	TRBJ1-4	CASLNREYEKLFF	TGTGCCAGCCTGAATCGGGAGTATGAAAAACTGTTTTTT
TRBD2	NA	TRBV25-1	TRBJ2-1	CASSEGAGGYNEQFF	TGTGCCAGCAGTGAAGGAGCGGGGGGTTACAATGAGCAGTTCTTC
NA	NA	TRBV27	TRBJ1-2	CASSFEGVQGYGYTF	TGTGCCAGCAGTTTCGAGGGAGTGCAAGGGTATGGCTACACCTTC
TRBD1	NA	TRBV27	TRBJ1-2	CASSLFSPGGLGGGYTF	TGTGCTAGCAGTTTATTCTCGCCAGGGGGCCTTGGGGGTGGCTACACCTTC
NA	NA	TRBV4-2	TRBJ1-1	CASSHPSGNTEAFF	TGTGCCAGCAGCCACCCAAGCGGAAACACTGAAGCTTTCTTT
NA	NA	TRBV18	TRBJ1-1	CASSQTSGQNTEAFF	TGTGCCAGCTCACAAACTTCTGGACAGAACACTGAAGCTTTCTTT
TRBD1	NA	TRBV15	TRBJ1-5	CATSRPGTGGSNQPQHF	TGTGCCACCAGCAGGCCAGGGACAGGGGGTAGCAATCAGCCCCAGCATTTT
TRBD2	once	TRBV28	TRBJ2-7	CASTSGRSYEQYF	TGTGCCAGCACCAGCGGGAGAAGCTACGAGCAGTACTTC
NA	NA	TRBV5-4	TRBJ2-5	CASSLEGTQETQYF	TGTGCCAGCAGCTTGGAAGGGACACAGGAGACCCAGTACTTC
NA	NA	TRBV5-1	TRBJ2-1	CASSLGAGSVSYNEQFF	TGCGCCAGCAGCTTGGGTGCGGGCTCAGTGTCCTACAATGAGCAGTTCTTC
NA	once	TRBV19	TRBJ2-5	CASSMAAQETQYF	TGTGCCAGTAGTATGGCCGCTCAAGAGACCCAGTACTTC
TRBD1	NA	TRBV28	TRBJ2-7	CASSPSPGTGGFEQYF	TGTGCCAGCAGCCCCAGCCCCGGGACAGGGGGCTTCGAGCAGTACTTC
NA	NA	TRBV7-2	TRBJ1-2	CASSLTETYGYTF	TGTGCCAGCAGCTTAACAGAAACCTATGGCTACACCTTC
NA	NA	TRBV19	TRBJ2-1	CASSRGGGYNEQFF	TGTGCCAGTAGCAGGGGTGGGGGTTACAATGAGCAGTTCTTC
TRBD2	NA	TRBV19	TRBJ2-1	CASSINPSPSGSRYNEQFF	TGTGCCAGTAGTATAAACCCCTCGCCTAGCGGGAGTAGGTACAATGAGCAGTTCTTC
TRBD1	NA	TRBV7-9	TRBJ2-7	CSSSTGGYEQYF	TGTTCCAGCAGCACAGGGGGTTACGAGCAGTACTTC
NA	NA	TRBV28	TRBJ2-2	CASSSTGNTGELFF	TGTGCCAGCAGTTCTACAGGGAACACCGGGGAGCTGTTTTTT
TRBD2	NA	TRBV2	TRBJ2-1	CASKASGGSNEQFF	TGTGCCAGCAAAGCTAGCGGGGGATCCAATGAGCAGTTCTTC
TRBD1	NA	TRBV10-3	TRBJ2-7	CATWDSQTGPREQYF	TGTGCCACCTGGGACAGTCAGACGGGACCCCGCGAGCAGTACTTC
NA	NA	TRBV10-3	TRBJ2-5	CAISEGLQETQYF	TGTGCCATCAGTGAGGGACTCCAAGAGACCCAGTACTTC
NA	NA	TRBV18	TRBJ2-1	CASSPPGIPNNEQFF	TGTGCCAGCTCACCCCCCGGGATCCCGAACAATGAGCAGTTCTTC
NA	NA	TRBV9	TRBJ1-1	CASSVGSRPTGTEAFF	TGTGCCAGCAGCGTAGGGAGTCGGCCTACGGGGACTGAAGCTTTCTTT
TRBD1	NA	TRBV11-2	TRBJ1-1	CASSFSGGSTEAFF	TGTGCCAGCAGCTTTTCAGGGGGGAGCACTGAAGCTTTCTTT
TRBD1	NA	TRBV5-1	TRBJ1-1	CASSSSGTGTEAFF	TGCGCCAGCAGCTCTTCCGGGACAGGGACTGAAGCTTTCTTT
TRBD1	NA	TRBV10-3	TRBJ1-3	CAIRTGISGNTIYF	TGTGCCATCAGGACAGGGATCTCTGGAAACACCATATATTTT
TRBD1	NA	TRBV6-1	TRBJ1-1	CASSVRGPNTEAFF	TGTGCCAGCAGTGTTAGGGGGCCGAACACTGAAGCTTTCTTT
NA	once	TRBV29-1	TRBJ1-3	CSVTGTGDSGNTIYF	TGCAGCGTTACCGGGACGGGAGACTCTGGAAACACCATATATTTT
NA	NA	TRBV5-6	TRBJ2-7	CASSFTGYEQYF	TGTGCCAGCAGCTTTACAGGCTACGAGCAGTACTTC
NA	NA	TRBV5-1	TRBJ2-7	CASSLGAQSHYEQYF	TGCGCCAGCAGCTTGGGGGCCCAATCACACTACGAGCAGTACTTC
TRBD1	NA	TRBV30	TRBJ2-1	CALDRAVYNEQFF	TGTGCCTTGGACAGGGCGGTATACAATGAGCAGTTCTTC
NA	few	TRBV6-6	TRBJ1-4	CASSLRGQANEKLFF	TGTGCCAGCAGCCTCCGTGGGCAGGCTAATGAAAAACTGTTTTTT
NA	NA	TRBV2	TRBJ1-5	CASSPDRTNQPQHF	TGTGCCAGCAGTCCCGACAGGACAAATCAGCCCCAGCATTTT
TRBD2	NA	TRBV10-3	TRBJ2-1	CAIREREGYNEQFF	TGTGCCATCAGGGAGCGGGAGGGCTACAATGAGCAGTTCTTC
NA	NA	TRBV7-9	TRBJ2-7	CASSPGEGPLFYEQYF	TGTGCCAGCAGCCCCGGGGAAGGACCGCTCTTCTACGAGCAGTACTTC